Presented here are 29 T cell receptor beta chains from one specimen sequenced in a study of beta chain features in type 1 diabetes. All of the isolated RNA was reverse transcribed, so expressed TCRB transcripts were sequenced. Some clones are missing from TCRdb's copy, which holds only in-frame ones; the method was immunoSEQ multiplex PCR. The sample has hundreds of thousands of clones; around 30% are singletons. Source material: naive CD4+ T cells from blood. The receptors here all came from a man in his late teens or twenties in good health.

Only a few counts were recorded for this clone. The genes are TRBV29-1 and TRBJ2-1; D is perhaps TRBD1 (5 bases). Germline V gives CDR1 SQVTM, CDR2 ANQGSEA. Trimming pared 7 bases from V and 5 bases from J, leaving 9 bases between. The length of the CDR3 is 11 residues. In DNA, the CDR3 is TGCAGCGCTTGGACAAACAATGAGCAGTTCTTC. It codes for CSAWTNNEQFF.

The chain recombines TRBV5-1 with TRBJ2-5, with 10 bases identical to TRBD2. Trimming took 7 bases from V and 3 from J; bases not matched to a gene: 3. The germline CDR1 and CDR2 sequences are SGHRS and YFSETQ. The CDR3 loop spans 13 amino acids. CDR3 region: CASSGLAEETQYF. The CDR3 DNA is TGCGCCAGCTCCGGACTAGCGGAAGAGACCCAGTACTTC.

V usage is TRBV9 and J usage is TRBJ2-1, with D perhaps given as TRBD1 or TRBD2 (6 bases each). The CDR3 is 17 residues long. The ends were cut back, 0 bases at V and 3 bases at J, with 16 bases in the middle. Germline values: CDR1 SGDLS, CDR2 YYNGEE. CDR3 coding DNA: TGTGCCAGCAGCGTAGGGTGGGACACCGGGGGCTACAATGAGCAGTTCTTC. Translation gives CASSVGWDTGGYNEQFF.

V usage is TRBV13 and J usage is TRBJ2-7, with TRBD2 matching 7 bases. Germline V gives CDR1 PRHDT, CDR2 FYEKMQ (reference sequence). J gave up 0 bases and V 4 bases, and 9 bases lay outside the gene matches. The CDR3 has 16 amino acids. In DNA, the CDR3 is TGTGCCAGCAGCTCCCTGAAGCGGGGCGGCTCCTACGAGCAGTACTTC. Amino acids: CASSSLKRGGSYEQYF.

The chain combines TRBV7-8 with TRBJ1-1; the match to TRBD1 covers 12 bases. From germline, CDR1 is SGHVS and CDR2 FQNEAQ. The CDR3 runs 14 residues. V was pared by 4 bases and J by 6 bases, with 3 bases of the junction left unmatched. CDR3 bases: TGTGCCAGCAGCTCACGGGACAGGGGGCCTGAAGCTTTCTTT. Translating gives CASSSRDRGPEAFF.

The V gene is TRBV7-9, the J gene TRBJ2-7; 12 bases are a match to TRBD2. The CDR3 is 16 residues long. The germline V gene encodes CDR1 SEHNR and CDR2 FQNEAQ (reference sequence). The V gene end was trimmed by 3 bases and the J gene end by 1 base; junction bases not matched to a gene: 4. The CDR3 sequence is CASSFTSGRLSYEQYF. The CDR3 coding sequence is TGTGCCAGCAGCTTCACTAGCGGGAGGCTTTCCTACGAGCAGTACTTC.

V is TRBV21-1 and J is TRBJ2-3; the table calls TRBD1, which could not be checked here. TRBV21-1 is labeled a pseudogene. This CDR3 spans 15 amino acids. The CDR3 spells CASSKTPSSTDTQYF. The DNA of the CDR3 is TGTGCCAGCAGCAAAACACCTTCTAGCACAGATACGCAGTATTTT.

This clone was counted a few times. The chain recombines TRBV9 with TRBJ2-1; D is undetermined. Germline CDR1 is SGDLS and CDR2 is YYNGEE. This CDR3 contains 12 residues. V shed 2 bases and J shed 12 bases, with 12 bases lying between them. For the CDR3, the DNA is TGTGCCAGCAGCGTCGACCACCGAATGCAGTTCTTC. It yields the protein CASSVDHRMQFF.

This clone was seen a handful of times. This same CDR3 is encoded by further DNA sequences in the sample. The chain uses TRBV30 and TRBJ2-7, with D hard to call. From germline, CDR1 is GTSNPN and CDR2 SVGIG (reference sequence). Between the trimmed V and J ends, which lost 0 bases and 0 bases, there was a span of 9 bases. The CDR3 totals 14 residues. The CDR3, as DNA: TGTGCCTGGAGTGTAAGGCGGACCTCCTACGAGCAGTACTTC. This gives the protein CAWSVRRTSYEQYF.

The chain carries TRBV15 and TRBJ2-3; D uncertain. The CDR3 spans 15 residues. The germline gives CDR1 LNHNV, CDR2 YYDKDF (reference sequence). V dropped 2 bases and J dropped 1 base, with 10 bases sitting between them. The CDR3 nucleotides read TGTGCCACCAGCAGACTCCCGCCCGGCACAGATACGCAGTATTTT. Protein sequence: CATSRLPPGTDTQYF.

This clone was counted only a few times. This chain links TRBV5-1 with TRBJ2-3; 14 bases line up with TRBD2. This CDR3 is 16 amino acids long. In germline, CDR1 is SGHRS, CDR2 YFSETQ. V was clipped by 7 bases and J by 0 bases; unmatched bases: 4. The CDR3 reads CASGLAGGMSTDTQYF. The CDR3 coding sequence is TGCGCCAGCGGACTAGCGGGAGGTATGAGCACAGATACGCAGTATTTT.

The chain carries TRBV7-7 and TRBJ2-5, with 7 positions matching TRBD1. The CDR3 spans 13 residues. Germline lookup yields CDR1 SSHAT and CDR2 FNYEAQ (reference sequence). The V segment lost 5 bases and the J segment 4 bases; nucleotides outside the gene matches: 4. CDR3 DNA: TGTGCCAGCAGCACGGGGACAGCAGAGACCCAGTACTTC. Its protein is CASSTGTAETQYF.

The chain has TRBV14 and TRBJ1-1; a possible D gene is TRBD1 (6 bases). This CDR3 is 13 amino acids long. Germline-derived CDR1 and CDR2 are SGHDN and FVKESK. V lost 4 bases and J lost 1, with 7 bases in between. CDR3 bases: TGTGCCAGCAGCCGACAGGAGAACACTGAAGCTTTCTTT. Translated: CASSRQENTEAFF.

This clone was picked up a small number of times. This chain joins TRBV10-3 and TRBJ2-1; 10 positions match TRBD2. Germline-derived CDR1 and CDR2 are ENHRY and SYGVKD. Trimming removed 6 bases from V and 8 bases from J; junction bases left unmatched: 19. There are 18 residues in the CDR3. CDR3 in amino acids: CAISHAGATSGNFDEQFF. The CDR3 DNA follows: TGTGCCATCAGCCACGCGGGAGCTACTAGCGGGAATTTCGATGAGCAGTTCTTC.

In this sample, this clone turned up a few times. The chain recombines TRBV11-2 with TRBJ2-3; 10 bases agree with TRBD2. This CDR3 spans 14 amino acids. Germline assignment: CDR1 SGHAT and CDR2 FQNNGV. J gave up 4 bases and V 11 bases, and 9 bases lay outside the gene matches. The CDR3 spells CACGSGRSADTQYF. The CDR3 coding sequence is TGTGCCTGTGGTAGCGGGAGGTCCGCAGATACGCAGTATTTT.

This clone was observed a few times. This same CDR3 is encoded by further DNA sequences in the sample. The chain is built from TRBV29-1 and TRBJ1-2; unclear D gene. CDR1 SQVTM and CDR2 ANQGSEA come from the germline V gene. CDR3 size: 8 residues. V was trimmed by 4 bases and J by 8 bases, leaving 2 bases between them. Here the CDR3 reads CSVGGYTF. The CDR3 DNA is TGCAGCGTTGGGGGCTACACCTTC.

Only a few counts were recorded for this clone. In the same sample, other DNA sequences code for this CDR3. The DNA for the CDR3 is TGCGCCAGCAGTCGACTAGCGGGGACAGATACGCAGTATTTT. Its protein is CASSRLAGTDTQYF. The chain couples TRBV5-1 to TRBJ2-3, with TRBD2 matching over 11 bases. In germline, CDR1 is SGHRS, CDR2 YFSETQ. This CDR3 has 14 residues. Trimming cost V 5 bases and J 3 bases; bases outside gene matches: 2.

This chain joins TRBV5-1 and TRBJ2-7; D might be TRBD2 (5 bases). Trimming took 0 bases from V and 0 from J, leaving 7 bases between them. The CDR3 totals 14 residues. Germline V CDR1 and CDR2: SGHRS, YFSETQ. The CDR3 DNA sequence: TGCGCCAGCAGCTTGGTAGCGACCTCCTACGAGCAGTACTTC. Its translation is CASSLVATSYEQYF.

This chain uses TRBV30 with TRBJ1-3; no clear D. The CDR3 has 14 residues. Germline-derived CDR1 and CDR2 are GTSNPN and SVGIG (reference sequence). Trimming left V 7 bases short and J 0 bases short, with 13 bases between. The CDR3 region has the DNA TGTGCCTTGATCAGCGGCCTCTCTGGAAACACCATATATTTT. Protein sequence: CALISGLSGNTIYF.

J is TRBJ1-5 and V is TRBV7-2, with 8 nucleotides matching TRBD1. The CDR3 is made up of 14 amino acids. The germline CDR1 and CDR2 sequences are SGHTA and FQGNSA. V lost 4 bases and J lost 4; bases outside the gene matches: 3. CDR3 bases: TGTGCCAGCAGCTCGGGACAGGTTAATCAGCCCCAGCATTTT. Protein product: CASSSGQVNQPQHF.

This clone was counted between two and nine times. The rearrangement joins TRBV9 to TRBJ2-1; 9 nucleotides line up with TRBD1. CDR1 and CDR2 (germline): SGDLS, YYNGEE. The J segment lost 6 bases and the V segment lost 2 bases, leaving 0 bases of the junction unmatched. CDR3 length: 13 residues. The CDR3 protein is CASSVDRGNEQFF. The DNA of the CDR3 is TGTGCCAGCAGCGTGGACAGGGGCAATGAGCAGTTCTTC.

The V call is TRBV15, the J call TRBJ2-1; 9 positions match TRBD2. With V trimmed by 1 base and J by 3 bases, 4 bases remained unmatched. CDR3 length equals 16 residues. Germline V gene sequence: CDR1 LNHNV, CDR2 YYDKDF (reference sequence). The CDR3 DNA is TGTGCCACCAGCAGAGCCGGGACTAGCAGCTACAATGAGCAGTTCTTC. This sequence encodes CATSRAGTSSYNEQFF.

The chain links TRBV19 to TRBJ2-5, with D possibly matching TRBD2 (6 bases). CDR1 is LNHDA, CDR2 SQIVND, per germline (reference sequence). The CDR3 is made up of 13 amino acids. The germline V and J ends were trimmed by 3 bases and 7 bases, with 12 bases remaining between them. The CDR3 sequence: CASSMEGPGTQYF. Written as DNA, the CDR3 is TGTGCCAGTAGTATGGAGGGTCCAGGGACCCAGTACTTC.

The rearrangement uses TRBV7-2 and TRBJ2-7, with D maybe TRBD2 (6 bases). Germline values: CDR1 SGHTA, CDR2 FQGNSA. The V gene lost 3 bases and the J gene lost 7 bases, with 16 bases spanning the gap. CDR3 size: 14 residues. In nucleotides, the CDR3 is TGTGCCAGCAGCTTCGGGACTCCCCTAGCTGAGCAGTACTTC. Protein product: CASSFGTPLAEQYF.

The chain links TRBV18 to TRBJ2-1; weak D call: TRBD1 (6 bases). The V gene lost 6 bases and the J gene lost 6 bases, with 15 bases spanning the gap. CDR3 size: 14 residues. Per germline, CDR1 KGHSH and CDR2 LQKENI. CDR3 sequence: CASSPGSRGNEQFF. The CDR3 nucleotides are TGTGCCAGCTCCCCTGGTAGCAGGGGCAATGAGCAGTTCTTC.

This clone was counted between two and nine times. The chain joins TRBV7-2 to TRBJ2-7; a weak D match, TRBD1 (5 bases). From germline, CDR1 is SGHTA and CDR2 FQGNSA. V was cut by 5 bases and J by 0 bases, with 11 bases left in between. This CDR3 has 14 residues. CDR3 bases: TGTGCCAGCAGCCCTGACAGAAACTCCTACGAGCAGTACTTC. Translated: CASSPDRNSYEQYF.

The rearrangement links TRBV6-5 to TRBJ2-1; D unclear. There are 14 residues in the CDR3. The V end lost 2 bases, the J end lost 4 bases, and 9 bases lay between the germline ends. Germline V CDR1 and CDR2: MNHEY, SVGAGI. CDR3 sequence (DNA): TGTGCCAGCAGTTACATGGTGGGATACAATGAGCAGTTCTTC. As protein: CASSYMVGYNEQFF.

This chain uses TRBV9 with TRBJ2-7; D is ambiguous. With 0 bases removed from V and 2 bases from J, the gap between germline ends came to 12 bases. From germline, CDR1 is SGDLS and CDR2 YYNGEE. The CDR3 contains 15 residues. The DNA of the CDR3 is TGTGCCAGCAGCGTAGATCAGGACCCTGCCTACGAGCAGTACTTC. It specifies CASSVDQDPAYEQYF. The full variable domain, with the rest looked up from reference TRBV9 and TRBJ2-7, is DSGVTQTPKHLITATGQRVTLRCSPRSGDLSVYWYQQSLDQGLQFLIQYYNGEERAKGNILERFSAQQFPDLHSELNLSSLELGDSALYFCASSVDQDPAYEQYFGPGTRLTVT.

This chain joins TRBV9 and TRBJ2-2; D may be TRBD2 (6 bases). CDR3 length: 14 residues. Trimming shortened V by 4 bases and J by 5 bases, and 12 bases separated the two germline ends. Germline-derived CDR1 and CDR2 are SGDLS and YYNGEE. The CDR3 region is CASSRIRGTGELFF. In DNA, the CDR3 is TGTGCCAGCAGCCGTATACGGGGGACCGGGGAGCTGTTTTTT.